This TCR beta chain was sequenced for a study of T cell responses to AZD1222 COVID-19 vaccine. The study, taken as a whole, reports: Spike-specific TCR breadth rose after two AZD1222 doses, and depth rose as well. As reported, nearly half of all spike-specific TCRs target variant regions that are unmutated.

Trimming left V 6 bases short and J 7 bases short, with 9 bases between. The germline V gene has CDR1 MDHEN and CDR2 SYDVKM. This CDR3 has 12 amino acids. The method was immunoSEQ multiplex PCR; TCRdb's version includes in-frame clones alone and lacks a portion of them. The profile shows about 97,000 clones, approximately 90% of them singletons. A note on this clone: Its target is not known.

Source: peripheral blood, taken on day 0 of AZD1222 vaccination. The V gene is TRBV28, the J gene TRBJ2-2; D uncertain. This TCR derives from an adult in good health. As DNA, the CDR3 is TGTGCCAGCAGACAGTACGGCGGGGAGCTGTTTTTT. Translating gives CASRQYGGELFF.